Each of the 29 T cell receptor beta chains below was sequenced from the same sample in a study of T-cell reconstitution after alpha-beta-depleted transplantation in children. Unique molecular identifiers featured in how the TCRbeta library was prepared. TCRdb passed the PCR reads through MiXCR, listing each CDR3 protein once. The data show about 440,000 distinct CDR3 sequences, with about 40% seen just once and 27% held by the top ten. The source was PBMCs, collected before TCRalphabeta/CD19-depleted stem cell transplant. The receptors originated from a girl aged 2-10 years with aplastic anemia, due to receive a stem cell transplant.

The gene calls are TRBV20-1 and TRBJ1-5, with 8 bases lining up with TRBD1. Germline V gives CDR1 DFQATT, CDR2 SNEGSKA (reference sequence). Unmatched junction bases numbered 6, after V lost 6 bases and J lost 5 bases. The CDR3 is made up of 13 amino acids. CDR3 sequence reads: CSASRGLDQPQHF. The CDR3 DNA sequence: TGCAGTGCGAGCAGGGGGCTGGATCAGCCCCAGCATTTT.

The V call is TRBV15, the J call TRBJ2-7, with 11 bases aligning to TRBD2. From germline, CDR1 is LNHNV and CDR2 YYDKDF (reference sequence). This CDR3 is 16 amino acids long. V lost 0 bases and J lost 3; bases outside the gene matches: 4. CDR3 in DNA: TGTGCCACCAGCAGAGATACACTAGCGGGAGTCTACGAGCAGTACTTC. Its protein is CATSRDTLAGVYEQYF.

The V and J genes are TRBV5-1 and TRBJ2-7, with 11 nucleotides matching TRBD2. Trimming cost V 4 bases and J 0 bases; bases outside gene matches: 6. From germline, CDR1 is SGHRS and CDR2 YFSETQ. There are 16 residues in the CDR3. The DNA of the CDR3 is TGCGCCAGCAGCCCTCTGACTAGCGGGGCCTCCTACGAGCAGTACTTC. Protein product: CASSPLTSGASYEQYF.

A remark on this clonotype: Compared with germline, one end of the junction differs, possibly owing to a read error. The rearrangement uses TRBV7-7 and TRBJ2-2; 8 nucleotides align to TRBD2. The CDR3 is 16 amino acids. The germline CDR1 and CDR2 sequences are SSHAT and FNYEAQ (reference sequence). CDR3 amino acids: CASSLGSGVNTGELFF. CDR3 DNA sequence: TGTGCTAGCAGCCTGGGTAGCGGGGTGAACACCGGGGAGCTGTTTTTT.

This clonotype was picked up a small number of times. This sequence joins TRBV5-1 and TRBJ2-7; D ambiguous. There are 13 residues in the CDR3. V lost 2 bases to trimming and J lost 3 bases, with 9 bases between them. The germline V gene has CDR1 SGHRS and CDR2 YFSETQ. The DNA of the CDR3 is TGCGCCAGCAGCTTTAACAGACACTACGAGCAGTACTTC. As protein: CASSFNRHYEQYF.

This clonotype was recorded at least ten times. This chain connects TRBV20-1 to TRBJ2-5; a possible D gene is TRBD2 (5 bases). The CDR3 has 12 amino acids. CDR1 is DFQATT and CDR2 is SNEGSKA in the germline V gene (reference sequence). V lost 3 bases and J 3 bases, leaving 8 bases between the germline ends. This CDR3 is CSARELEETQYF. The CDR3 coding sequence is TGCAGTGCTAGGGAACTAGAAGAGACCCAGTACTTC.

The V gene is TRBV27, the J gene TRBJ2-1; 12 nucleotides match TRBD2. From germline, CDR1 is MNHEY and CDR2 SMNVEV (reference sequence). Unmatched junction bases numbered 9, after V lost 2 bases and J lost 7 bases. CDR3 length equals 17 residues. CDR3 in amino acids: CASSLPSTSGRGNEQFF. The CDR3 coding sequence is TGTGCCAGCAGTTTACCTTCGACTAGCGGGAGAGGGAATGAGCAGTTCTTC.

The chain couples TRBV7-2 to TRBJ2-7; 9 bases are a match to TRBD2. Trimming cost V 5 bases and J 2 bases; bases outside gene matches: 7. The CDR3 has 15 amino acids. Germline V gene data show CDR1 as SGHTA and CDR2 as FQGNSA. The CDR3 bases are TGTGCCAGCAGCGAGGGGACTAGCCCCCCCTACGAGCAGTACTTC. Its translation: CASSEGTSPPYEQYF.

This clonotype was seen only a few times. CDR3 nucleotides: TGCAGTGCTAGTTTGGACCAAAATCAGCCCCAGCATTTT. Its translation: CSASLDQNQPQHF. This chain links TRBV20-1 with TRBJ1-5; D unclear. The CDR3 spans 13 residues. Germline V lookup: CDR1 DFQATT, CDR2 SNEGSKA (reference sequence). Trimming stripped 3 bases from V and 4 bases from J, with 10 bases between.

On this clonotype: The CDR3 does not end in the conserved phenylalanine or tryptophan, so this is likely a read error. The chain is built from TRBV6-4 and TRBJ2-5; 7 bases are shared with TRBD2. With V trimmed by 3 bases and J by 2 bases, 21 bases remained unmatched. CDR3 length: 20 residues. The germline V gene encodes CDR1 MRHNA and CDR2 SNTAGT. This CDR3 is CASSDRGLAAGRFLQETQYL. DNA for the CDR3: TGTGCCAGCAGTGATCGGGGTCTAGCGGCAGGAAGATTCCTACAAGAGACCCAGTACCTC.

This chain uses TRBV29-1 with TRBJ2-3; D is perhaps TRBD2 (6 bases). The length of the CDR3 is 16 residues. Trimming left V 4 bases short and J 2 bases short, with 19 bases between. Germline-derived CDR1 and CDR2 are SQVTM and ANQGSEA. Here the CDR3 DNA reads TGCAGCGTTGCCGGGGGAATGGTGCATTTCACAGATACGCAGTATTTT. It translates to CSVAGGMVHFTDTQYF.

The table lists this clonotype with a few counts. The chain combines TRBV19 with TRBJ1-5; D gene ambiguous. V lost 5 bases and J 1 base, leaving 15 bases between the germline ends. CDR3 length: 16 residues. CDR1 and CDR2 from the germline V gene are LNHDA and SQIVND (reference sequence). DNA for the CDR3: TGTGCCAGTAGTTCGGGGAGTCTTCGGAGCAATCAGCCCCAGCATTTT. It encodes CASSSGSLRSNQPQHF.

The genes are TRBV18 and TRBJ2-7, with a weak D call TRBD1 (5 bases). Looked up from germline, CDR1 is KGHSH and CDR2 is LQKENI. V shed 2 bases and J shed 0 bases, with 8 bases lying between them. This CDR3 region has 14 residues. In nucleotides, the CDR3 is TGTGCCAGCTCACCAAGGACACCCTCCTACGAGCAGTACTTC. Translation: CASSPRTPSYEQYF.

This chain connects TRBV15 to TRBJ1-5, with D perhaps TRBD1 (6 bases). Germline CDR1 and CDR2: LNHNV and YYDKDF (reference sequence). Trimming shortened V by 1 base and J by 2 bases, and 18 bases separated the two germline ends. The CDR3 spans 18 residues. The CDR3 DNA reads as TGTGCCACCAGCAGAGGGGGGCGGTGGGGGGCCGGCAATCAGCCCCAGCATTTT. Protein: CATSRGGRWGAGNQPQHF.

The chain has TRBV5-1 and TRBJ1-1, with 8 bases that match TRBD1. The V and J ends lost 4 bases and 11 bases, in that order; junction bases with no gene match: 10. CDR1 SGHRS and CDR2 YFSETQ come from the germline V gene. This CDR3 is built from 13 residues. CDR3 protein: CASSANPGDRAFF. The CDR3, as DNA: TGCGCCAGCAGCGCAAACCCCGGGGACAGGGCTTTCTTT.

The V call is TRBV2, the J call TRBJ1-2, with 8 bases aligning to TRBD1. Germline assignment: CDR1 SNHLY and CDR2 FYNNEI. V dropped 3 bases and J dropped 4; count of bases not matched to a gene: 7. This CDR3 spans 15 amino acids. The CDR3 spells CASSDGFGTGYGYTF. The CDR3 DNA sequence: TGTGCCAGCAGTGATGGTTTTGGGACAGGCTATGGCTACACCTTC.

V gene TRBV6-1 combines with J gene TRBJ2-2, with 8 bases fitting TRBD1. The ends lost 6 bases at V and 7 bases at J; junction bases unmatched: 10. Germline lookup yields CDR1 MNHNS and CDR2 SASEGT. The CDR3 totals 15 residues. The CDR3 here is CASSSGTGSFGELFF. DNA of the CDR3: TGTGCCAGCAGCTCGGGGACAGGATCCTTCGGGGAGCTGTTTTTT.

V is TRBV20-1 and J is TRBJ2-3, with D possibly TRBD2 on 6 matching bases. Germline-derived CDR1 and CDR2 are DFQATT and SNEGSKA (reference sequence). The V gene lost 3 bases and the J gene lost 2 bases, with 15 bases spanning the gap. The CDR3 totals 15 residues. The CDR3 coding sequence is TGCAGTGCTAGTAGGGTGGGACTGTACACAGATACGCAGTATTTT. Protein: CSASRVGLYTDTQYF.

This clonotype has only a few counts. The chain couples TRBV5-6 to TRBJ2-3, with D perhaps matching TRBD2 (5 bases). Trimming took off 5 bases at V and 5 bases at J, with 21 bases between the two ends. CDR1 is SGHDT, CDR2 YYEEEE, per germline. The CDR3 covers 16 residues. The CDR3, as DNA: TGTGCCAGCAGACCCGATCTAGCTGTGGAGAGAGATACGCAGTATTTT. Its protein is CASRPDLAVERDTQYF.

CDR3 residues: CASSQGTESQYF. CDR3 DNA sequence: TGTGCCAGCAGCCAAGGGACTGAATCGCAGTACTTC. The V and J genes are TRBV4-2 and TRBJ2-7, with D possibly matching TRBD2 (5 bases). CDR1 is LGHNA and CDR2 is YNFKEQ in the germline V gene. The CDR3 loop spans 12 amino acids. Trimming took off 1 base at V and 9 bases at J, with 10 bases between the two ends.

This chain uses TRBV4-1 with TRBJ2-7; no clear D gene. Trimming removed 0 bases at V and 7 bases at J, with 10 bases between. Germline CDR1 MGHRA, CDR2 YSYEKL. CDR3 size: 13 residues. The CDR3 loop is CASSQETVLEQYF. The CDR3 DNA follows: TGCGCCAGCAGCCAAGAAACCGTCTTGGAGCAGTACTTC.

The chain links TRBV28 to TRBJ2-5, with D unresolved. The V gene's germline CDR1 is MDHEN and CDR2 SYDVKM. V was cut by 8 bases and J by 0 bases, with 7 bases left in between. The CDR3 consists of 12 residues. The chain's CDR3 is CASARYQETQYF. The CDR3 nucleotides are TGTGCCAGCGCCAGGTACCAAGAGACCCAGTACTTC.

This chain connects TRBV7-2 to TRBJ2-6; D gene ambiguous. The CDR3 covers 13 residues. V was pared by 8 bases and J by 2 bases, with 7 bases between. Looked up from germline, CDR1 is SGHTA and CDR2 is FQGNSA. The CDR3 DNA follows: TGTGCCAGCCTGCTTCCTGGGGCCAACGTCCTGACTTTC. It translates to CASLLPGANVLTF.

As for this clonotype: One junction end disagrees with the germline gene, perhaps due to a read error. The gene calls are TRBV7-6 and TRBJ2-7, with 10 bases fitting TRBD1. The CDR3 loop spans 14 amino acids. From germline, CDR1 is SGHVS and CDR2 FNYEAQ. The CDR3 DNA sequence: TGTGTCAGCAGCTTGGGGACAGGGGCTTACGAGCAGTACTTC. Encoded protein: CVSSLGTGAYEQYF.

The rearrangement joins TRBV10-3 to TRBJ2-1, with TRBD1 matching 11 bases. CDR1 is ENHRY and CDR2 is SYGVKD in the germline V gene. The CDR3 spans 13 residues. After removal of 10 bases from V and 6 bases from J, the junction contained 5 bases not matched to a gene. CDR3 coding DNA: TGTGCCACCGGACAGGGGGCGACCAATGAGCAGTTCTTC. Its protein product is CATGQGATNEQFF.

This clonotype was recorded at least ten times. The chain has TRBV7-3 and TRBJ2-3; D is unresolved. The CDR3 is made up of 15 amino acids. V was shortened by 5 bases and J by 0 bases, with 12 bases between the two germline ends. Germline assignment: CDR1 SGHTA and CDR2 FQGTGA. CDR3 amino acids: CASSPPSTSTDTQYF. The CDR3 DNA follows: TGTGCCAGCAGCCCGCCCTCTACTAGCACAGATACGCAGTATTTT. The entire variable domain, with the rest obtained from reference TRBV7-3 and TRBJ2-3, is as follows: GAGVSQTPSNKVTEKGKYVELRCDPISGHTALYWYRQSLGQGPEFLIYFQGTGAADDSGLPNDRFFAVRPEGSVSTLKIQRTERGDSAVYLCASSPPSTSTDTQYFGPGTRLTVL.

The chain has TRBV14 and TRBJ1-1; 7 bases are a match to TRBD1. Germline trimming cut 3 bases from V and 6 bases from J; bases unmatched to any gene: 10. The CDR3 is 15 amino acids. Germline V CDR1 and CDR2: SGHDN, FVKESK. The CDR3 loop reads CASSHQQGLGAEAFF. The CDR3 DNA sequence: TGTGCCAGCAGCCACCAACAGGGGTTAGGAGCTGAAGCTTTCTTT.

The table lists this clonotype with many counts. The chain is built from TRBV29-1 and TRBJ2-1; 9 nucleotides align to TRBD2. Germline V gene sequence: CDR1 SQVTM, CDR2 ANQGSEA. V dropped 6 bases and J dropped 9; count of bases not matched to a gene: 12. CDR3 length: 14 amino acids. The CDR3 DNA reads TGCAGCGTGGTGACTAGCGGCCATCGCCCTGAGCAGTTCTTC. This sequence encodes CSVVTSGHRPEQFF.

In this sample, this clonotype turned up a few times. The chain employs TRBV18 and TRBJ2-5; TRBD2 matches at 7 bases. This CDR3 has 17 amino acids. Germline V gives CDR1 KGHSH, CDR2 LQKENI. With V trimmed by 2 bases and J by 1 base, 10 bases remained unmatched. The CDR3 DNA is TGTGCCAGCTCACCAAATAGAGTGTCTAGCGGCCAAGAGACCCAGTACTTC. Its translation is CASSPNRVSSGQETQYF.